This TCR beta chain comes out of a study of blood T cell repertoires in COVID-19. Using immunoSEQ multiplex PCR, the repertoire was profiled, and TCRdb retains in-frame clones only, with some absent. The sample contains over 25,000 clones, around 86% of which appear only once. The V end was cut by 0 bases, the J end by 12 bases, with 9 bases between. The CDR3 extends over 12 amino acids. Germline V gives CDR1 MNHNS, CDR2 SASEGT. The specimen was peripheral blood. This clonotype was obtained from a man aged 70-80 years with acute or convalescent COVID-19. The J gene is TRBJ2-1, the V gene TRBV6-1; D is perhaps TRBD1 (5 bases). As DNA, the CDR3 is TGTGCCAGCAGTGAAGCGCTGGGGCTGCAGTTCTTC. This gives the protein CASSEALGLQFF.